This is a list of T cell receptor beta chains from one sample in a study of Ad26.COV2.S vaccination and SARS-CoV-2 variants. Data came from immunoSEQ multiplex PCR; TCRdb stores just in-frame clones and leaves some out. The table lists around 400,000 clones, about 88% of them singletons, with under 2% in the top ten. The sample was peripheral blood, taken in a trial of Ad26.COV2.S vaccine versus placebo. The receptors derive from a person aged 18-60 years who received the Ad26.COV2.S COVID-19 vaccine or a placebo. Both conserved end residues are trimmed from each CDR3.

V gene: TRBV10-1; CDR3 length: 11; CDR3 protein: ASSLPGNNEQF
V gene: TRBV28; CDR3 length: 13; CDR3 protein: ASSSPAAGRGEQF
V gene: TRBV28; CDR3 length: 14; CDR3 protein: ASSFSSGRFSYEQY
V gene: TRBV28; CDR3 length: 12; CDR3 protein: ASSFNRRGYEQY
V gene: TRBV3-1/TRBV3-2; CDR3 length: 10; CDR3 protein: ASSQRGSPLH
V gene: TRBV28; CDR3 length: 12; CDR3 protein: ASSSAGRGEEQY
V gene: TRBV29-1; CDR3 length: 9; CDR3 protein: SVATGIEAF
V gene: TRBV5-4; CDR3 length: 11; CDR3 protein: ASSLVYQETQY
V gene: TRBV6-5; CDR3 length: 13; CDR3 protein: ASSYETSGSWELF
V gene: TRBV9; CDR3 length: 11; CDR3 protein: ASSVEPRETQY
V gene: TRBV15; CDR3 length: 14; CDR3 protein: ATSRVSRGTADTQY
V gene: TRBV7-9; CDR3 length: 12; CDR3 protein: ASSPDRGGDTQY
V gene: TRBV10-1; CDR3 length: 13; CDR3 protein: ASSEEFGAGNTIY
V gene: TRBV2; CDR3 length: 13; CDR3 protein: ASSGRGFSGNTIY
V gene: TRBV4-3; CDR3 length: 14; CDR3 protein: ASSQLSGTGGVGYT
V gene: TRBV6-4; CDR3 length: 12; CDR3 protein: ASSVQGARSEQF
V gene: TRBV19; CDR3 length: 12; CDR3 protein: ASTPGLADNEQF
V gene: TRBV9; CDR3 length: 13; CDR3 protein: ASSVEGGDAETQY
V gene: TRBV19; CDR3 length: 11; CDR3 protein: ASTGTAKETQY
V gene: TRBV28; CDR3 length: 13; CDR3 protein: ASSWIGRERDEQY
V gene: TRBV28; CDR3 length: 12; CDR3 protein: ASIKGGSGTRQY
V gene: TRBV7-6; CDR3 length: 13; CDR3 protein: ASSLAGGRTGELF
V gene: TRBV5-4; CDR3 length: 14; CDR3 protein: ASSLTRGGFHNEQF
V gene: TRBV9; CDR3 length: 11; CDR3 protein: ASSGPGGDTLF
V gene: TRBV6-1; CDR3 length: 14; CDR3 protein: ASSEIQGGARGEQY
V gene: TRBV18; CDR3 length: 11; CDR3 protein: ASSPQAQETQY
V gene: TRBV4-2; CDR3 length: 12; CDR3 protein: ASSPLNPVTEAF
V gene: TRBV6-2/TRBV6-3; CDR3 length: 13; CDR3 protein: ASSPAGPWLYGYT
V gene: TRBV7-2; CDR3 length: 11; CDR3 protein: ASSPPHRETQY
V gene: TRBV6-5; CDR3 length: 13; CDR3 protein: ASSYGLAATDTQY